A single T cell receptor beta chain is shown here with its context. Its antigen is still unknown. These data come from a study of T cells in localized non-small cell lung cancer. Overall study findings and caveats: Among the tissues sampled, uninvolved adjacent lung had the highest T cell clonality, above tumor. Heterogeneity cannot be ruled out, as sequencing used one tumor region only. Out of the top 100 tumor clones, a median approximately 61 were seen in adjacent lung.

This CDR3 region has 14 residues. Germline V CDR1 and CDR2: WNHNN, SYGVQD (reference sequence). J gave up 5 bases and V 6 bases, and 8 bases lay outside the gene matches. Method: immunoSEQ multiplex PCR; TCRdb's copy keeps in-frame clones and lacks some. The table lists over 30,000 clones, 75% to 90% of them singletons, with 15% to 20% in the top ten. This specimen was peripheral blood mononuclear cells, taken before any cancer treatment. The V gene is TRBV10-1, the J gene TRBJ2-5, with 8 bases identical to TRBD2. The origin of this receptor is a man aged 40-75 years with stage III lung adenocarcinoma. The CDR3 spells CASSLGGAVETQYF. The CDR3 nucleotides are TGCGCCAGCAGCCTCGGGGGGGCCGTGGAGACCCAGTACTTC.